These 24 T cell receptor beta chains were all obtained from the same sample, sequenced in a study of shared clonotypes between healthy human individuals. The table came from immunoSEQ multiplex PCR; TCRdb's copy has only in-frame clones and leaves some out. The sample has 1.6 million or so clones, 98% seen once. Material for sequencing was naive CD4+ T cells sorted from blood. Subset here: CD45RA+ positively selected. These receptors were collected from a young man in good health.

The CDR3 sequence is CASSVTDLAKNIQYF. Written as DNA, the CDR3 is TGTGCCAGCAGTGTTACAGACTTAGCCAAAAACATTCAGTACTTC. The chain combines TRBV2 with TRBJ2-4; D is ambiguous. The CDR3 length is 15 residues. The ends were cut back, 4 bases at V and 0 bases at J, with 10 bases in the middle. Germline CDR1 SNHLY, CDR2 FYNNEI.

The chain employs TRBV6-1 and TRBJ1-2; a weak D match, TRBD1 (5 bases). The CDR3 sequence is 13 residues long. V gave up 6 bases and J gave up 5 bases, with 13 bases separating them. Germline-derived CDR1 and CDR2 are MNHNS and SASEGT. CDR3 DNA sequence: TGTGCCAGCAGAACGAGGGACGGATATGGCTACACCTTC. Encoded protein: CASRTRDGYGYTF.

The rearrangement joins TRBV29-1 to TRBJ2-7; TRBD1 matches 12 bases. CDR1 is SQVTM and CDR2 is ANQGSEA in the germline V gene. The CDR3 consists of 13 residues. J gave up 4 bases and V 6 bases, and 4 bases lay outside the gene matches. The CDR3 nucleotides are TGCAGCGTAGGGACAGGGGGCTGGTACGAGCAGTACTTC. Translation gives CSVGTGGWYEQYF.

This clone was seen just once. The chain combines TRBV28 with TRBJ1-5, with a possible D match to TRBD1 (5 bases). The CDR3 has 15 residues. V lost 5 bases to trimming and J lost 4 bases, with 15 bases between them. CDR1 and CDR2 from the germline V gene are MDHEN and SYDVKM. The CDR3 loop reads CASSAPGPRNQPQHF. The CDR3 coding sequence is TGTGCCAGCAGTGCTCCGGGACCCCGAAATCAGCCCCAGCATTTT.

V and J are TRBV21-1 and TRBJ2-3; the table's D call, TRBD1, was not checked against the DNA. TRBV21-1 is a recognized pseudogene. The CDR3 has 11 residues. The CDR3 nucleotides are TGTGCCAGCAGCACAGGAGATACGCAGTATTTT. Translated, it gives CASSTGDTQYF.

This chain connects TRBV30 to TRBJ1-4; 7 bases map to TRBD1. CDR1 is GTSNPN and CDR2 is SVGIG in the germline V gene (reference sequence). V was clipped by 0 bases and J by 8 bases; unmatched bases: 3. The CDR3 totals 13 residues. CDR3 in amino acids: CAWSVRQGEKLFF. The CDR3 bases are TGTGCCTGGAGTGTACGACAGGGAGAAAAACTGTTTTTT.

The V and J genes are TRBV10-3 and TRBJ1-2; no clear D gene. The V gene's germline CDR1 is ENHRY and CDR2 SYGVKD. The CDR3 sequence is 16 residues long. V lost 2 bases, J lost 7 bases, and 20 bases lay in between. The CDR3 protein is CAISEVPGPRAAGYTF. The DNA for the CDR3 is TGTGCCATCAGTGAGGTCCCCGGTCCCCGGGCGGCTGGCTACACCTTC.

This chain uses TRBV5-1 with TRBJ2-3, with a tentative D call TRBD2 (5 bases). Germline loops: CDR1 SGHRS, CDR2 YFSETQ. CDR3 length: 14 amino acids. Trimming left V 4 bases short and J 6 bases short, with 15 bases between. Here the CDR3 reads CASSEGQAWDTQYF. The CDR3, as DNA: TGCGCCAGCAGCGAGGGCCAGGCGTGGGATACGCAGTATTTT.

The V gene is TRBV7-2, the J gene TRBJ2-2; TRBD2 aligns across 9 bases. The germline V gene encodes CDR1 SGHTA and CDR2 FQGNSA. The V and J ends lost 1 base and 6 bases, in that order; junction bases with no gene match: 12. The CDR3 has 18 amino acids. CDR3 sequence reads: CASSLGLPGGRAPGELFF. Here the CDR3 DNA reads TGTGCCAGCAGCTTAGGCCTCCCGGGCGGGAGGGCCCCCGGGGAGCTGTTTTTT.

The J gene is TRBJ2-7, the V gene TRBV5-5, with 9 bases matching TRBD1. The CDR3 contains 15 residues. The trim removed 4 bases at V and 3 bases at J, leaving 8 bases unmatched. CDR1 and CDR2 (germline): SGHKS, YYEKEE (reference sequence). In nucleotides, the CDR3 is TGTGCCAGCAGCCCCGCGGGGACAGGGAACTACGAGCAGTACTTC. Its translation is CASSPAGTGNYEQYF.

This sequence joins TRBV7-2 and TRBJ1-1, with TRBD1 identical over 7 bases. J gave up 1 base and V 6 bases, and 8 bases lay outside the gene matches. The CDR3 consists of 15 residues. CDR1 and CDR2 from the germline V gene are SGHTA and FQGNSA. For the CDR3, the DNA is TGTGCCAGCAGTTCCAACAGGGGCGGGAACACTGAAGCTTTCTTT. This encodes CASSSNRGGNTEAFF.

This clone has a single count. CDR3 nucleotides: TGCGCCAGCAGCTTGGTCACGGGACCTACCCACGAGCAGTACTTC. Its translation is CASSLVTGPTHEQYF. The rearrangement joins TRBV5-1 to TRBJ2-7; D could derive from TRBD1 or TRBD2 (5 bases each). This CDR3 contains 15 residues. Per the germline V gene, CDR1 is SGHRS and CDR2 is YFSETQ. V was cut by 0 bases and J by 5 bases, with 15 bases left in between. Full variable domain (outside the CDR3, taken from reference TRBV5-1 and TRBJ2-7): KAGVTQTPRYLIKTRGQQVTLSCSPISGHRSVSWYQQTPGQGLQFLFEYFSETQRNKGNFPGRFSGRQFSNSRSEMNVSTLELGDSALYLCASSLVTGPTHEQYFGPGTRLTVT.

The chain joins TRBV18 to TRBJ2-1; 9 bases fit TRBD1. V lost 0 bases, J lost 6 bases, and 3 bases stayed unmatched. The CDR3 length is 15 residues. The germline gives CDR1 KGHSH, CDR2 LQKENI. The CDR3 loop is CASSPPGQGINEQFF. The CDR3 DNA reads as TGTGCCAGCTCACCACCGGGACAGGGAATCAATGAGCAGTTCTTC.

This chain connects TRBV29-1 to TRBJ2-5, with D hard to call. Per germline, CDR1 SQVTM and CDR2 ANQGSEA. V was clipped by 3 bases and J by 2 bases, with 10 bases between them. CDR3 length: 13 amino acids. DNA of the CDR3: TGCAGCGTTGACCGGCAGATACAAGAGACCCAGTACTTC. Protein product: CSVDRQIQETQYF.

The chain has TRBV7-8 and TRBJ1-1; no clear D. This CDR3 is 14 amino acids long. Trimming cost V 5 bases and J 0 bases, with 10 bases left between them. The V gene's germline CDR1 is SGHVS and CDR2 FQNEAQ. The CDR3 reads CASSHELMNTEAFF. In nucleotides, the CDR3 is TGTGCCAGCAGCCACGAACTGATGAACACTGAAGCTTTCTTT.

The chain has TRBV2 and TRBJ2-5; D not resolved. The V gene lost 8 bases and the J gene lost 1 base, with 11 bases spanning the gap. Germline V gene data show CDR1 as SNHLY and CDR2 as FYNNEI. CDR3 length: 13 residues. In DNA, the CDR3 is TGTGCCAGCGGATCCGGGCCCCAAGAGACCCAGTACTTC. Protein sequence: CASGSGPQETQYF.

The chain has TRBV10-1 and TRBJ2-7, with 8 bases aligning to TRBD1. Per germline, CDR1 WNHNN and CDR2 SYGVQD (reference sequence). The CDR3 extends over 13 amino acids. J gave up 12 bases and V 4 bases, and 11 bases lay outside the gene matches. CDR3 in amino acids: CASSASGQGASYF. CDR3 nucleotides: TGCGCCAGCAGTGCGAGTGGACAGGGCGCCTCGTACTTC.

DNA for the CDR3: TGCAGCGCCCATCCTTCGGAGGAAGCTTTCTTT. Translating it yields CSAHPSEEAFF. The chain joins TRBV29-1 to TRBJ1-1; D gene unclear. Per germline, CDR1 SQVTM and CDR2 ANQGSEA. This CDR3 has 11 amino acids. V was pared by 7 bases and J by 8 bases, with 14 bases between.

Worth noting for this clone: One end of the junction is discordant with germline, which a read error may explain. The chain has TRBV6-5 and TRBJ2-7, with TRBD2 matching over 12 bases. This CDR3 has 15 amino acids. Germline V gene sequence: CDR1 MNHEY, CDR2 SVGAGI. CDR3 amino acids: CASSDSSGRAYEQYF. CDR3 nucleotide sequence: TGTGCCAGCAGTGACTCTAGCGGGAGGGCCTACGAGCAGTACTTC.

The rearrangement links TRBV6-4 to TRBJ2-1; TRBD2 matches 13 bases. This CDR3 has 16 amino acids. J lost 7 bases, V lost 2 bases, and 5 bases had no gene match. Germline values: CDR1 MRHNA, CDR2 SNTAGT. Here the CDR3 reads CASSDTGLAGENEQFF. The CDR3 DNA reads TGTGCCAGCAGTGACACAGGACTAGCGGGAGAAAATGAGCAGTTCTTC.

This clone came up a few times. Other nucleotide sequences from this sample produce the same CDR3. The chain has TRBV6-1 and TRBJ2-7; perhaps TRBD2 as D (5 bases). CDR1 is MNHNS, CDR2 SASEGT, per germline. The CDR3 extends over 11 amino acids. Trimming took off 6 bases at V and 2 bases at J, with 5 bases between the two ends. The CDR3: CASSGTYEQYF. The CDR3 DNA sequence: TGTGCCAGCAGCGGGACCTACGAGCAGTACTTC.

V gene TRBV9 combines with J gene TRBJ1-3; D unresolved. The CDR3 covers 14 residues. V gave up 6 bases and J gave up 0 bases, with 10 bases separating them. Germline assignment: CDR1 SGDLS and CDR2 YYNGEE. CDR3 region: CASTREYSGNTIYF. The CDR3 bases are TGTGCCAGCACGAGGGAATACTCTGGAAACACCATATATTTT.

This clone appeared a single time. This chain joins TRBV30 and TRBJ2-7, with D unclear. This CDR3 is 14 amino acids long. The germline V and J ends were trimmed by 4 bases and 2 bases, with 15 bases remaining between them. Germline V CDR1 and CDR2: GTSNPN, SVGIG (reference sequence). DNA for the CDR3: TGTGCCTGGACTCTTCCCCATACCCCCTACGAGCAGTACTTC. Translating it yields CAWTLPHTPYEQYF.

The chain recombines TRBV11-3 with TRBJ2-6; D is uncertain. Trimming removed 5 bases from V and 1 base from J, with 6 bases in between. The CDR3 is 14 residues long. The germline V gene encodes CDR1 SGHNT and CDR2 YENEEA. The CDR3 region is CASSQGSGANVLTF. CDR3 DNA sequence: TGTGCCAGCAGCCAAGGGTCTGGGGCCAACGTCCTGACTTTC.